This TCR beta chain was retrieved from a study of control samples from healthy donors and cancer patients. The V gene's germline CDR1 is MGHRA and CDR2 YSYEKL. Between the trimmed V and J ends, which lost 0 bases and 1 base, there was a span of 11 bases. This CDR3 contains 16 residues. TCRdb's table, derived via immunoSEQ multiplex PCR, lists solely in-frame clones and lacks some. The sample has fewer than 200,000 clones; around 94% are singletons. V and J are TRBV4-1 and TRBJ2-3; D is ambiguous. This TCR came from a man in his sixties with colorectal cancer. The sample consisted of PBMCs. CDR3 bases: TGCGCCAGCAGCCAAGAAAAGGACGGTCGCACAGATACGCAGTATTTT. It is translated as CASSQEKDGRTDTQYF.